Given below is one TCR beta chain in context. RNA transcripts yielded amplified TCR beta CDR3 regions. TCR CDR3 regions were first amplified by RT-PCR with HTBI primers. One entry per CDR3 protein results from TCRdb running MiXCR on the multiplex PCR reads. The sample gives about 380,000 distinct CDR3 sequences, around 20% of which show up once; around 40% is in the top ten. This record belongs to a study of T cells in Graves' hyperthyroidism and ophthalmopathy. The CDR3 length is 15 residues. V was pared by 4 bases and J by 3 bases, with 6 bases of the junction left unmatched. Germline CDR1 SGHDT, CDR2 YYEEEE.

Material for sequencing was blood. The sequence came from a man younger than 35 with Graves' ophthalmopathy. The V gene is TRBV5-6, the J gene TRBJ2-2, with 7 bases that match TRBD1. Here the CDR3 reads CASSVGQDDTGELFF. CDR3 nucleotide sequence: TGTGCCAGCAGCGTAGGACAGGACGACACCGGGGAGCTGTTTTTT.